This T cell receptor beta chain comes out of a study of shared clonotypes between healthy human individuals. Broader study findings: Clonotypes shared by all four sorted-subset donors had higher generation probabilities than non-shared clonotypes.

A remark on this clone: Its antigen remains unknown.

TCRdb keeps only in-frame clones here, not all; method: immunoSEQ multiplex PCR. The sample has millions of clones, more than 80% seen once. CDR1 and CDR2 (germline): SEHNR, FQNEAQ (reference sequence). The CDR3 totals 15 residues. The V gene end was trimmed by 4 bases and the J gene end by 0 bases; junction bases not matched to a gene: 2. Nashville, Tennessee was home to all donors, each a Caucasian adult. A CD45RA+ naive subset and a CD45RA-negative memory subset were split from CD4+ cells. The sequence was obtained from a man between 18 and 29 years old in good health. Some clones in this sample may be carry-over from other donors' samples. The V and J genes are TRBV7-9 and TRBJ2-2; 7 positions agree with TRBD1. Sequencing was carried out using naive CD4+ T cells from PBMCs. Subset: CD45RA+ positively selected. CDR3 DNA: TGTGCCAGCAGCTGGGACAGCACGAACACCGGGGAGCTGTTTTTT. This translates into CASSWDSTNTGELFF.